A selection of T cell receptor beta chains follows, all from one sample in a study of breast tumors, draining lymph nodes, adjacent tissues. TCRdb re-called the multiplex PCR reads through MiXCR, storing one row per CDR3 protein. The table includes about 230,000 distinct CDR3 sequences, approximately 30% detected once. Sequencing was done on a sample of axillary lymph node tissue. These receptors originate from a female donor with breast cancer. Some clones in this sample may be carry-over from other donors' samples. Both conserved end residues are part of each CDR3. D genes are given only for firm matches. Not every row has a clone size; where given, it reads once, few, many or a size class.

v_gene	d_gene	abundance	j_gene	CDR3aa	CDR3nt
TRBV6-6	TRBD2	many	TRBJ2-7	CASSSILAGKEQYF	TGTGCCAGCAGTTCCATACTAGCGGGAAAAGAGCAGTACTTC
TRBV2	TRBD1	once	TRBJ2-7	CASETGPLEQYF	TGTGCCAGCGAGACAGGGCCTCTCGAGCAGTACTTC
TRBV5-1	-	-	TRBJ1-5	CASSLGLAVSYEHF	TGCGCCAGCAGCTTGGGACTAGCGGTTAGTTACGAGCATTTT
TRBV20-1	TRBD1	-	TRBJ1-1	CSASGGTGMNNEAFF	TGCAGTGCTTCCGGCGGGACAGGGATGAACAATGAAGCTTTCTTT
TRBV28	TRBD1	few	TRBJ1-5	CASSPWGQGTNQPQHF	TGTGCCAGCAGTCCTTGGGGACAGGGTACCAATCAGCCCCAGCATTTT
TRBV15	TRBD2	few	TRBJ2-5	CATSPGTSGQETQHF	TGCGCCACCAGCCCCGGGACTAGCGGACAAGAGACCCAGCACTTC
TRBV20-1	-	many	TRBJ2-5	CSASVGETQYF	TGCAGTGCTAGTGTAGGCGAGACCCAGTACTTC
TRBV7-3	TRBD2	many	TRBJ2-1	CASSSQKRGNEQFF	TGTGCCAGCAGCTCCCAGAAGCGGGGTAATGAGCAGTTCTTC
TRBV5-6	-	few	TRBJ2-2	CASSPLAGELFF	TGTGCCAGCAGCCCCCTAGCCGGGGAGCTGTTTTTT
TRBV7-8	-	many	TRBJ2-2	CASSLSALRNTGELFF	TGTGCCAGCAGCTTATCTGCGTTACGGAACACCGGGGAGCTGTTTTTT
TRBV27	TRBD2	-	TRBJ2-2	CASSTLSGLNTGELFF	TGTGCCAGCAGTACTCTTAGCGGGCTGAACACCGGGGAGCTGTTTTTT
TRBV4-3	TRBD1	many	TRBJ1-5	CASSFSTGTGGQPQHF	TGCGCCAGCAGCTTCTCTACCGGGACAGGCGGTCAGCCCCAGCATTTT
TRBV20-1	TRBD2	many	TRBJ2-5	CSAISGLATFGETQYF	TGCAGTGCTATTTCAGGACTAGCAACGTTTGGCGAGACCCAGTACTTC
TRBV15	TRBD2	many	TRBJ2-2	CATSILRERGTGELFF	TGTGCCACCAGCATACTCCGGGAGCGGGGCACCGGGGAGCTGTTTTTT
TRBV12-3/TRBV12-4	-	many	TRBJ1-4	CASSVRGREKLFF	TGTGCCAGCAGTGTCAGGGGTCGGGAAAAACTGTTTTTT
TRBV12-3/TRBV12-4	-	many	TRBJ2-5	CASSFYGQETQYF	TGTGCCAGCAGTTTCTACGGGCAAGAGACCCAGTACTTC
TRBV20-1	TRBD2	many	TRBJ2-1	CSAPQHTSGSLRGNEQFF	TGCAGTGCTCCCCAGCACACTAGCGGGAGCTTAAGGGGGAATGAGCAGTTCTTC
TRBV7-2	TRBD2	once	TRBJ2-1	CASSSLGGPSGILNEQFF	TGTGCCAGCAGCTCCCTAGGCGGGCCTAGCGGGATTTTGAATGAGCAGTTCTTC
TRBV5-6	TRBD1	many	TRBJ2-7	CASSPDRAEQYF	TGTGCCAGCAGCCCGGACAGGGCCGAGCAGTACTTC
TRBV9	-	many	TRBJ2-7	CASSVWATGAYEQYF	TGTGCCAGCAGCGTTTGGGCGACGGGAGCCTACGAGCAGTACTTC
TRBV5-1	-	many	TRBJ2-1	CASSSNSGGYNEQFF	TGCGCCAGCAGCTCCAATAGCGGAGGATACAATGAGCAGTTCTTC
TRBV6-5	-	many	TRBJ2-3	CASSYEAGTDTQYF	TGTGCCAGCAGTTACGAGGCAGGCACAGATACGCAGTATTTT
TRBV20-1	TRBD1	-	TRBJ1-1	CSAAGTAAFF	TGCAGTGCCGCCGGGACAGCAGCTTTCTTT
TRBV29-1	-	-	TRBJ2-7	CSVEGAGNPYEQYF	TGCAGCGTTGAAGGGGCAGGGAACCCCTACGAGCAGTACTTC
TRBV5-1	-	-	TRBJ1-2	CASSPAATYGYTF	TGCGCCAGCAGCCCGGCAGCGACCTATGGCTACACCTTC
TRBV19	-	many	TRBJ1-2	CARRDGYGYTF	TGTGCCAGGAGGGACGGATATGGCTACACCTTC
TRBV2	-	many	TRBJ2-7	CASRGGSYEQYF	TGTGCCAGCAGAGGCGGTTCCTACGAGCAGTACTTC
TRBV4-2	-	-	TRBJ2-2	CASSQDGGDTRELFF	TGTGCCAGCAGCCAAGACGGGGGAGACACCAGGGAGCTGTTTTTT
TRBV7-9	TRBD1	many	TRBJ2-4	CASSDPGTGNIQYF	TGTGCCAGCAGCGACCCAGGGACAGGAAACATTCAGTACTTC
TRBV15	-	-	TRBJ1-1	CATSKVRDTEAFF	TGTGCCACCAGCAAAGTCCGGGACACCGAAGCTTTCTTT
TRBV29-1	-	-	TRBJ1-1	CSVEGGLSTEAFF	TGCAGCGTTGAAGGGGGTTTGAGCACTGAAGCTTTCTTT
TRBV12-5	TRBD1	-	TRBJ1-5	CASGSGTEPSNQPQHF	TGTGCTAGTGGTAGCGGGACAGAACCTAGCAATCAGCCCCAGCATTTT
TRBV7-9	TRBD1	-	TRBJ1-6	CASSSGTGHKSSPLHF	TGTGCCAGCAGCTCCGGGACAGGCCACAAGAGTTCACCCCTCCACTTT
TRBV20-1	-	many	TRBJ2-3	CSARPADTQYF	TGCAGTGCTAGACCGGCAGATACGCAGTATTTT
TRBV7-2	TRBD2	-	TRBJ2-1	CASTPYSGVGVNEQFF	TGTGCCAGCACCCCATACAGCGGGGTAGGTGTCAATGAGCAGTTCTTC
TRBV6-1	TRBD2	many	TRBJ2-1	CASRRGGSSYNEQFF	TGTGCCAGCAGGAGAGGCGGGAGCTCCTACAATGAGCAGTTCTTC
TRBV11-3	-	few	TRBJ1-1	CASSLGGTKNTEAFF	TGTGCCAGCAGCTTAGGGGGGACAAAGAACACTGAAGCTTTCTTT
TRBV7-9	-	-	TRBJ1-5	CASSQRAGVETQHF	TGTGCCAGCAGCCAAAGAGCGGGAGTTGAGACCCAGCATTTT
TRBV29-1	TRBD2	many	TRBJ2-3	CSVHSGSPTDTQYF	TGCAGCGTTCACAGCGGGAGTCCCACAGATACGCAGTATTTT
TRBV18	-	many	TRBJ1-4	CASSPADLGEKLFF	TGTGCCAGCTCACCGGCGGATTTGGGGGAAAAACTGTTTTTT
TRBV11-2	-	many	TRBJ1-2	CASSPTWNSNYGYTF	TGTGCCAGCAGCCCGACGTGGAACTCTAACTATGGCTACACCTTC
TRBV2	-	-	TRBJ1-1	CASSPGPTEAFF	TGTGCCAGCAGCCCGGGGCCCACTGAAGCTTTCTTT
TRBV29-1	TRBD1	many	TRBJ1-5	CSAQDRVDQPQHF	TGCAGCGCCCAGGACAGGGTTGACCAGCCCCAGCATTTT
TRBV12-3/TRBV12-4	-	-	TRBJ2-4	CASSQIGRRGKNIQYF	TGTGCCAGCAGCCAAATTGGCAGACGGGGCAAAAACATTCAGTACTTC
TRBV24-1	-	-	TRBJ1-1	CATSDEGGMRAFF	TGTGCCACCAGTGATGAGGGGGGTATGAGGGCTTTCTTT
TRBV20-1	TRBD2	-	TRBJ2-4	CSALTSGENIQYF	TGCAGTGCTCTGACTAGCGGAGAAAACATTCAGTACTTC
TRBV6-1	-	many	TRBJ1-2	CASRVTNYGYTF	TGTGCCAGCAGGGTTACTAACTATGGCTACACCTTC
TRBV14	-	many	TRBJ1-6	CASSTGSSYNSPLHF	TGTGCCAGCAGTACAGGGAGCTCCTATAATTCACCCCTCCACTTT
TRBV10-3	-	many	TRBJ2-2	CAISVEGTGELFF	TGTGCCATCAGTGTAGAGGGCACCGGGGAGCTGTTTTTT